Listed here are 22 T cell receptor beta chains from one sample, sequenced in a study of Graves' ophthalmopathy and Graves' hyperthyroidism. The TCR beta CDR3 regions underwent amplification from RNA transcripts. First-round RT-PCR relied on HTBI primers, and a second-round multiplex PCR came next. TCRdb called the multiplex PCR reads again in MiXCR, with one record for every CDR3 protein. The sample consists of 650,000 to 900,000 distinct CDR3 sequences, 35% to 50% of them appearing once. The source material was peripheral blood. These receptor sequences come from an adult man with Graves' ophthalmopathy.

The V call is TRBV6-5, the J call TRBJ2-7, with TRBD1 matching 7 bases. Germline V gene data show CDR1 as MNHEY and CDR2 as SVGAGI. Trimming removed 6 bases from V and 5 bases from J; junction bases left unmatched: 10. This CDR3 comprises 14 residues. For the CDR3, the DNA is TGTGCCAGCAGGAACCGGGACAGAGGGCACGAGCAGTACTTC. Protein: CASRNRDRGHEQYF.

The CDR3: CASRSTGGGYEQYF. CDR3 sequence (DNA): TGTGCCAGCAGGTCAACAGGGGGCGGGTACGAGCAGTACTTC. The V gene is TRBV6-2 or TRBV6-3, the J gene TRBJ2-7, with 9 bases lining up with TRBD1. Trimming removed 6 bases from V and 4 bases from J; junction bases left unmatched: 7. This CDR3 spans 14 amino acids. Germline V CDR1 and CDR2: MNHEY, SVGEGT.

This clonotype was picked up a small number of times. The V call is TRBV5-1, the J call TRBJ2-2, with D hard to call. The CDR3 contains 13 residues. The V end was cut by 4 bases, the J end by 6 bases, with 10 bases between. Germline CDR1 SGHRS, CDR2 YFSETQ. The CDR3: CASSSLASGELFF. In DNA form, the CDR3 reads TGCGCCAGCAGCAGCCTGGCCTCCGGGGAGCTGTTTTTT.

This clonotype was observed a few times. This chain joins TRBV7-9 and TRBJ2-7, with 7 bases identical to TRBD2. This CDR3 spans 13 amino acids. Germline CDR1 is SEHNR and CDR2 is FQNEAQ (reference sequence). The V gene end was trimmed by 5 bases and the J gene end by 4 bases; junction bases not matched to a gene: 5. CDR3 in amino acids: CASSPNGGYEQYF. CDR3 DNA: TGTGCCAGCAGCCCAAACGGGGGGTACGAGCAGTACTTC.

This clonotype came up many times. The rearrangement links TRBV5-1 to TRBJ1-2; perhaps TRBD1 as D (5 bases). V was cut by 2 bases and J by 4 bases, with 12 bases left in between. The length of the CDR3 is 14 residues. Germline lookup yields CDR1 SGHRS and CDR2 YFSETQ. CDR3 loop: CASSFDRPTYGYTF. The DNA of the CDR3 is TGCGCCAGCAGCTTTGACAGACCTACCTATGGCTACACCTTC.

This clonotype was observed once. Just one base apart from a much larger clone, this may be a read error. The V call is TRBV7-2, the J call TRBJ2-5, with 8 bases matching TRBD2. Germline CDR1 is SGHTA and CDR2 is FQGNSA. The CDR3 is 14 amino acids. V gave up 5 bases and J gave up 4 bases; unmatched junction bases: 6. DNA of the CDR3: TGTGCCAGCAGCCAAAGCGGGGGCCGAGAGACCCAGTACTTC. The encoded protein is CASSQSGGRETQYF. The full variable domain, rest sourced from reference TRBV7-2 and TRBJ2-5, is GAGVSQSPSNKVTEKGKDVELRCDPISGHTALYWYRQSLGQGLEFLIYFQGNSAPDKSGLPSDRFSAERTGGSVSTLTIQRTQQEDSAVYLCASSQSGGRETQYFGPGTRLLVL.

Written as DNA, the CDR3 is TGTGCCAGCAGTCGGTCCGGGGAGACCCAGTACTTC. Protein product: CASSRSGETQYF. This chain links TRBV12-3 or TRBV12-4 with TRBJ2-5, with D uncertain. The V and J ends lost 5 bases and 5 bases respectively, with 9 bases between them. This CDR3 has 12 residues.

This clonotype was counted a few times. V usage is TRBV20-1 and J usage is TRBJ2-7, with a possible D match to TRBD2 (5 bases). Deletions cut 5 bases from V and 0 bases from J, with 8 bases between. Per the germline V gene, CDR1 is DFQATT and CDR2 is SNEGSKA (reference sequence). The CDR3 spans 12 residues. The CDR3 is CSAVRDSYEQYF. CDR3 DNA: TGCAGTGCTGTGAGGGACTCCTACGAGCAGTACTTC.

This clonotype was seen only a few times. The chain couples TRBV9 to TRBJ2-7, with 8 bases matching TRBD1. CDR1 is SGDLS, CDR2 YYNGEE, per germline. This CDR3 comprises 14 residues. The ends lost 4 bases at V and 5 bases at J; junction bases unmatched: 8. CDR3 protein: CASSWTGRLDEQYF. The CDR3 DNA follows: TGTGCCAGCAGCTGGACAGGGAGGCTGGACGAGCAGTACTTC. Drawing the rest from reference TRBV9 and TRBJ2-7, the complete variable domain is DSGVTQTPKHLITATGQRVTLRCSPRSGDLSVYWYQQSLDQGLQFLIQYYNGEERAKGNILERFSAQQFPDLHSELNLSSLELGDSALYFCASSWTGRLDEQYFGPGTRLTVT.

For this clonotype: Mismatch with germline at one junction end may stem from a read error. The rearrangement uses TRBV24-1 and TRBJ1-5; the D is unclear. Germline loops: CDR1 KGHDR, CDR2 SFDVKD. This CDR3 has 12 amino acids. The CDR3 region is CASSTYGQPQHF. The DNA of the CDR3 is TGTGCCAGCAGTACTTATGGACAGCCCCAGCATTTT.

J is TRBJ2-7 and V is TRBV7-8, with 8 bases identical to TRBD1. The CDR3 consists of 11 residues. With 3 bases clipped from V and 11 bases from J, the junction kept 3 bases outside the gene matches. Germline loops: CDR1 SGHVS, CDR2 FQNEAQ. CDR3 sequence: CASSLTGAKYF. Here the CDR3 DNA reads TGTGCCAGCAGCTTGACAGGGGCTAAGTACTTC.

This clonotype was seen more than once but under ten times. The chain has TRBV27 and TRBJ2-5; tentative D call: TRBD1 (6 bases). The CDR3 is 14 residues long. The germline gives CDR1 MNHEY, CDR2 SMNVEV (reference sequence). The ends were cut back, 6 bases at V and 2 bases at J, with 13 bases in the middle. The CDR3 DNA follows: TGTGCCAGCAGCCCTGGGGACATACAAGAGACCCAGTACTTC. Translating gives CASSPGDIQETQYF.

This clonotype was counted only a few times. In DNA, the CDR3 is TGTGCCAGCAGTTTGACAGGGAAATCCTATGGCTACACCTTC. Translated, it gives CASSLTGKSYGYTF. This chain joins TRBV6-5 and TRBJ1-2; 7 bases align to TRBD1. Per the germline V gene, CDR1 is MNHEY and CDR2 is SVGAGI. J lost 4 bases, V lost 4 bases, and 6 bases had no gene match. The CDR3 totals 14 residues.

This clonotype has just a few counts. DNA for the CDR3: TGTGCCAGCACTACAGGGGGCGGAAACACCATATATTTT. Amino acid sequence: CASTTGGGNTIYF. This chain uses TRBV6-5 with TRBJ1-3; 9 bases line up with TRBD1. The CDR3 runs to 13 residues. Trimming at V came to 7 bases and at J to 4 bases, leaving 2 bases not matched to a gene. Germline loops: CDR1 MNHEY, CDR2 SVGAGI.

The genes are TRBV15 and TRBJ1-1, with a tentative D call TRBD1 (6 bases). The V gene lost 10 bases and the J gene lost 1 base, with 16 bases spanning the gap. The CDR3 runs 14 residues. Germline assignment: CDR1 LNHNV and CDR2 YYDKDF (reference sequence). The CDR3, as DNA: TGTGCCAATCGACGGACAGCCGAGAACACTGAAGCTTTCTTT. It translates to CANRRTAENTEAFF.

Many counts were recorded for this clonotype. The CDR3: CATSRVAGGVGHQPQHF. The CDR3 DNA reads TGTGCCACCAGCAGGGTAGCAGGGGGCGTGGGGCATCAGCCCCAGCATTTT. The gene calls are TRBV15 and TRBJ1-5; TRBD1 matches 8 bases. The J segment lost 5 bases and the V segment lost 3 bases, leaving 12 bases of the junction unmatched. This CDR3 region has 17 residues. Germline values: CDR1 LNHNV, CDR2 YYDKDF (reference sequence).

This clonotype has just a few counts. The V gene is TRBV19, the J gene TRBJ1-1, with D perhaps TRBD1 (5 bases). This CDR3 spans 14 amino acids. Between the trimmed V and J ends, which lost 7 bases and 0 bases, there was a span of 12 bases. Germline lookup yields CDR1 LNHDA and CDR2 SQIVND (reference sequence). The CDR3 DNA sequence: TGTGCCAGTACGAAAGCGGGGGTGAACACTGAAGCTTTCTTT. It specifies CASTKAGVNTEAFF.

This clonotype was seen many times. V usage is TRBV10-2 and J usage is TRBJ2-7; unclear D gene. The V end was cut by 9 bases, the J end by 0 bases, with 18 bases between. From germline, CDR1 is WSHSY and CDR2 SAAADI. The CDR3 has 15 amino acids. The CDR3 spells CASTVSAHLSYEQYF. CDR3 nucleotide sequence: TGCGCCAGTACCGTTAGTGCCCACCTCTCCTACGAGCAGTACTTC.

The chain's CDR3 is CASSDRTGQETQYF. The DNA for the CDR3 is TGTGCCAGTTCGGACAGGACAGGGCAAGAGACCCAGTACTTC. The V gene is TRBV11-2, the J gene TRBJ2-5; 8 nucleotides line up with TRBD1. V was clipped by 9 bases and J by 2 bases; unmatched bases: 8. The CDR3 runs 14 residues. The germline V gene encodes CDR1 SGHAT and CDR2 FQNNGV.

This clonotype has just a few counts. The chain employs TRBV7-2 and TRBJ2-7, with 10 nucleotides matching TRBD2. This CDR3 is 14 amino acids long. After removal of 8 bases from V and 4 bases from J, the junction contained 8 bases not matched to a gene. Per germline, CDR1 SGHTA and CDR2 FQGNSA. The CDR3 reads CASGALAGSYEQYF. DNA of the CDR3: TGTGCCAGCGGTGCACTAGCGGGATCTTACGAGCAGTACTTC.

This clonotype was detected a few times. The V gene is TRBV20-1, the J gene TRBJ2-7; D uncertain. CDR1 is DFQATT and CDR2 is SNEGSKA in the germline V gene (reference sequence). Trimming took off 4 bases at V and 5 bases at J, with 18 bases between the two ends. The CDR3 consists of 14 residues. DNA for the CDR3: TGCAGTGCTAACCCCCTGGATGCACTCAACGAGCAGTACTTC. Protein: CSANPLDALNEQYF.

The CDR3 coding sequence is TGTGCCTGGAGATCAGTGTACCAAGAGACCCAGTACTTC. Amino acids: CAWRSVYQETQYF. V gene TRBV25-1 combines with J gene TRBJ2-5, with D unclear. With 11 bases removed from V and 0 bases from J, the gap between germline ends came to 13 bases. Germline CDR1 reads MGHDK; CDR2 reads SYGVNS. The CDR3 consists of 13 residues. Full variable domain (remainder filled in from reference TRBV25-1 and TRBJ2-5): EADIYQTPRYLVIGTGKKITLECSQTMGHDKMYWYQQDPGMELHLIHYSYGVNSTEKGDLSSESTVSRIRTEHFPLTLESARPSHTSQYLCAWRSVYQETQYFGPGTRLLVL.